Below are 9 T cell receptor beta chains sequenced from a single sample in a study of response to subunit inactivated influenza vaccine. TCRdb redid the calling of the RT-PCR reads with MiXCR, one entry per CDR3 protein. The table has hundreds of thousands of distinct CDR3 sequences, 14% seen once. This material consisted of PBMCs from blood, taken 14 to 15 days before vaccination. The receptors come from a man over 45 who received an inactivated influenza vaccine.

The CDR3 loop is CASSEPRGGGTTDTQYF. DNA of the CDR3: TGTGCCAGCAGCGAGCCCCGAGGCGGGGGGACCACAGATACGCAGTATTTT. The chain links TRBV9 to TRBJ2-3; 8 nucleotides align to TRBD2. V was pared by 3 bases and J by 2 bases, with 11 bases of the junction left unmatched. There are 17 residues in the CDR3. CDR1 and CDR2 from the germline V gene are SGDLS and YYNGEE.

This chain joins TRBV3-1 and TRBJ2-7; TRBD1 might be the D (5 bases). Germline CDR1 and CDR2: LGHDT and YNNKEL (reference sequence). Trimming cost V 0 bases and J 0 bases, with 15 bases left between them. The CDR3 is 17 amino acids. Written as DNA, the CDR3 is TGTGCCAGCAGCCAAGATGCGGCAGGGATGCTCTCCTACGAGCAGTACTTC. It translates to CASSQDAAGMLSYEQYF.

This chain connects TRBV7-9 to TRBJ2-2, with a tentative D call TRBD2 (6 bases). The CDR3 is 15 residues long. Trimming took 5 bases from V and 3 from J, leaving 13 bases between them. Germline CDR1 SEHNR, CDR2 FQNEAQ (reference sequence). The CDR3, as DNA: TGTGCCAGCAGCCGGGGAGCGGGTGACACCGGGGAGCTGTTTTTT. Translated, it gives CASSRGAGDTGELFF.

This clonotype was counted only a few times. The chain uses TRBV27 and TRBJ2-6; no clear D gene. Germline CDR1 MNHEY, CDR2 SMNVEV (reference sequence). Trimming cost V 6 bases and J 0 bases, with 6 bases left between them. The CDR3 spans 14 residues. Written as DNA, the CDR3 is TGTGCCAGCAGCTACGACTCTGGGGCCAACGTCCTGACTTTC. Protein: CASSYDSGANVLTF.

This clonotype was recorded a few times. This chain links TRBV12-3 or TRBV12-4 with TRBJ1-5; D uncertain. Trimming took 2 bases from V and 7 from J, leaving 15 bases between them. This CDR3 is 15 amino acids long. In DNA, the CDR3 is TGTGCCAGCAGTTTAAATAGCCCCCCTAACCAGCCCCAGCATTTT. It translates to CASSLNSPPNQPQHF.

This sequence joins TRBV29-1 and TRBJ1-1; the D is unclear. This CDR3 spans 11 amino acids. Germline assignment: CDR1 SQVTM and CDR2 ANQGSEA. Trimming shortened V by 3 bases and J by 0 bases, and 2 bases separated the two germline ends. The CDR3 DNA reads TGCAGCGTTGACGTGAACACTGAAGCTTTCTTT. Protein product: CSVDVNTEAFF.

V usage is TRBV20-1 and J usage is TRBJ2-7; TRBD2 matches 12 bases. The V and J ends lost 2 bases and 3 bases, in that order; junction bases with no gene match: 5. This CDR3 is 15 amino acids long. Germline assignment: CDR1 DFQATT and CDR2 SNEGSKA (reference sequence). The CDR3 loop is CSARSTTSGSYEQYF. CDR3 coding DNA: TGCAGTGCTAGATCAACGACTAGCGGGAGCTACGAGCAGTACTTC.

The sample holds a few counts of this clonotype. The CDR3 nucleotides read TGCGCCAGCAGCTTGTTCGGGAGCCAAGAGACCCAGTACTTC. Its translation is CASSLFGSQETQYF. The V and J genes are TRBV5-1 and TRBJ2-5; D might be TRBD2 (6 bases). The germline CDR1 and CDR2 sequences are SGHRS and YFSETQ. The germline V and J ends were trimmed by 1 base and 1 base, with 8 bases remaining between them. The CDR3 is 14 amino acids.

This clonotype showed up just a few times. This sequence joins TRBV7-8 and TRBJ2-1; maybe TRBD1 (5 bases). Germline V gene sequence: CDR1 SGHVS, CDR2 FQNEAQ. Trimming took 1 base from V and 7 from J, leaving 14 bases between them. The CDR3 runs to 15 residues. CDR3 sequence (DNA): TGTGCCAGCAGCTTAGTGGGAAGGGGTAGGAATGAGCAGTTCTTC. Its translation: CASSLVGRGRNEQFF.